This TCR beta chain was captured by sequencing in a study of blood T cells in healthy people across ages. Study results and caveats: Since the PBMCs were unsorted, naive and antigen-experienced cells could not be conclusively compared. The CMV status of each donor remained undetermined, and this could have confounded shifts in expanded clonotypes.

Next came a second PCR, run for about 6 to 11 cycles, which used a sample-barcoded 5' primer along with a J-beta primer mix. The template-switch adaptor, which had 12 random nucleotides, put a tag on each cDNA molecule. TCRdb used MiXCR to reprocess the 5' RACE reads, holding one entry per CDR3 protein. This table holds roughly 1.4 million distinct CDR3 sequences, around 59% found once. In terms of origin and age, donors were healthy Caucasian individuals from Russia aged roughly 6 to 95. The table lists this clonotype with a few counts. Its antigen is still unknown. Input material: blood. The clonotype originates from a man aged 18 to 30 in good health.

The CDR3 DNA is TGCGCCAGCAGCCAAGAAGGCGCTTCTGGGGCCAACGTCCTGACTTTC. It specifies CASSQEGASGANVLTF. V usage is TRBV4-3 and J usage is TRBJ2-6; no clear D gene. V gave up 0 bases and J gave up 1 base, with 7 bases separating them. The CDR3 sequence is 16 residues long. CDR1 is LGHNA, CDR2 YSLEER, per germline.